The T cell receptor (beta chain) under discussion was sequenced for a study of cytomegalovirus exposure and HLA in healthy donors. Regarding the study as a whole: Later on, a genetic analysis was performed. It linked a missense variant in DCLRE1C with V- and J-gene trimming of TCR beta. Donors belonging to an Asian-associated ancestry cluster reportedly showed fewer N-insertions in productive TCRs than the roughly 700-donor mean, according to what a later analysis found.

Both 60 Vbeta primers and 13 Jbeta primers went into the PCR. Profiling relied on immunoSEQ multiplex PCR, and the TCRdb table lists in-frame clones only, not all of them. The sample carries 180,000 or so clones, around 75% recorded once. Germline V lookup: CDR1 MNHEY, CDR2 SMNVEV (reference sequence). The CDR3 covers 15 residues. Trimming shortened V by 0 bases and J by 6 bases, and 12 bases separated the two germline ends. At the time of sampling, donors were nominally healthy, though unrecorded immune exposures were likely. Turning to this clone: Its antigen remains unidentified.

This chain links TRBV27 with TRBJ2-1; the D gene is possibly TRBD1 (5 bases). The sequencing input was PBMCs. The sequence was collected from a woman aged 40-49 years in good health and CMV-seropositive. CDR3 sequence (DNA): TGTGCCAGCAGTTTATCGCCAGGGTTTGCCAATGAGCAGTTCTTC. Amino acid sequence: CASSLSPGFANEQFF.